The source of this T cell receptor (beta chain) is a study of post-analysis software for immune sequencing data (dated by TCRdb to 2015 to 2017). The study in broad terms: Recorded disease courses included relapsing-remitting, secondary progressive and progressive-relapsing multiple sclerosis, with some patients lacking subtype annotation. The multiple sclerosis patient repertoires were compared with around ten previously published healthy control repertoires from donors aged about 6 to 26 years. A subset of samples was prepared in parallel using single-end sample barcoding, then pooled and co-amplified after Illumina adapter ligation. Broader findings and caveats from the paper: Strong co-clustering of samples prepared in the same batch was shown by direct clustering with F measure, prompting a batch-effect correction. Multiple sclerosis patients had significantly lower normalized Chao1 diversity than controls, a result that suggests substantial peripheral T-cell clonal expansion. The control group was slightly older than the multiple sclerosis patient group. Significantly higher frequencies in patients than in controls were found for several TRBV segments, including TRBV5-6, TRBV5-1 and TRBV20-1.

To demonstrate the VDJtools post-analysis software, TCR beta repertoires were profiled from the peripheral blood of roughly 14 young patients with multiple sclerosis. The patients with multiple sclerosis were children and adolescents between about 6 and 15 years of age. There are many counts of this clonotype. Its binding antigen is unknown. Base qualities were left out, and no much larger clone turns up one base away. Receptor amplification or capture employed PCR. The run used an Illumina HiSeq 2500. To reduce PCR and sequencing biases, unique molecular identifiers were incorporated into the TCR beta cDNA libraries. Per 1 to 10 million input T cells, roughly 500,000 cDNA molecules were obtained, such that each molecule approximated one T cell. The patient libraries were prepared and sequenced using the same protocol as the earlier healthy control dataset. Within a given batch, samples were prepared together, multiplexed and sequenced on the same HiSeq lane. For the original study's pipeline: Raw barcoded reads were processed with MIGEC, discarding single-read molecular identifier groups before consensus assembly and CDR3 extraction. Clonotype tables were post-analysed with VDJtools, and diversity was normalized by down-sampling all datasets to the smallest sample size. To correct batch-related cross-sample contamination, repertoire overlap clustering matched CDR3 amino acid sequences but not nucleotide sequences. TCRdb redid the processing of the public reads, applying fastp at Q25 and MiXCR, and retained in-frame beta chains. Entries that share a CDR3 protein sequence are merged under the most common genes and DNA. TCRdb's processing, not the authors', yielded these V and J calls. Here the sample has around 260,000 distinct CDR3 sequences; less than 40% occur a single time. Of the sample, around 5% falls within the top ten clones.

Counted from cysteine to phenylalanine, this CDR3 has 12 amino acids. Solely the CDR3 DNA is kept, with 36 bases framed from the first base. The trim is 3 bases for V and 5 bases for J, with a gap of 7 bases between the germline ends. The germline V gene provides CDR1 SGHTA and CDR2 FQGNSA. The V gene is TRBV7-2 and the J gene is TRBJ1-1; no D gene can be assigned with confidence. The specimen sequenced was blood. This clonotype was sampled from a girl aged 10-17 years with multiple sclerosis. The CDR3 region has the sequence CASSLLRTEAFF. The sequenced DNA: TGTGCCAGCAGCTTGCTAAGAACTGAAGCTTTCTTT.